The 24 T cell receptor beta chains below were found in one sample sequenced in a study of T-cell reconstitution after alpha-beta-depleted transplantation in children. The TCRbeta library incorporated unique molecular identifiers. TCRdb used MiXCR to reprocess the PCR reads, holding one entry per CDR3 protein. The data show some 120,000 distinct CDR3 sequences, roughly 10% seen once. Material: PBMCs, mostly from graft donor cells, obtained 180 days after TCRalphabeta/CD19-depleted stem cell transplant. Receptor source: a girl under two years old who had a stem cell transplant for combined immunodeficiency, so the T cells may come from the graft donor.

This clonotype was counted only a few times. This sequence joins TRBV5-5 and TRBJ2-5, with D perhaps matching TRBD1 (6 bases). V was clipped by 3 bases and J by 2 bases, with 14 bases between them. The germline V gene has CDR1 SGHKS and CDR2 YYEKEE (reference sequence). The CDR3 spans 15 residues. The CDR3 loop is CASSSSGQPQETQYF. The DNA for the CDR3 is TGTGCCAGCAGCTCCTCTGGACAGCCACAAGAGACCCAGTACTTC.

This clonotype has a handful of counts. The chain uses TRBV20-1 and TRBJ1-5; the D is unclear. The ends were cut back, 6 bases at V and 5 bases at J, with 11 bases in the middle. The germline CDR1 and CDR2 sequences are DFQATT and SNEGSKA (reference sequence). This CDR3 region has 12 residues. CDR3 loop: CSATAPDQPQHF. CDR3 nucleotides: TGCAGTGCAACGGCCCCCGATCAGCCCCAGCATTTT.

This clonotype showed up many times. The V and J genes are TRBV7-2 and TRBJ1-1; TRBD1 matches 7 bases. This CDR3 spans 14 amino acids. V lost 1 base to trimming and J lost 4 bases; unmatched junction nucleotides: 3. Germline V CDR1 and CDR2: SGHTA, FQGNSA. Here the CDR3 DNA reads TGTGCCAGCAGCTTAGAGGGGGCTGGCACTGAAGCTTTCTTT. Translation gives CASSLEGAGTEAFF. Drawing the rest from reference TRBV7-2 and TRBJ1-1, the complete variable domain is GAGVSQSPSNKVTEKGKDVELRCDPISGHTALYWYRQSLGQGLEFLIYFQGNSAPDKSGLPSDRFSAERTGGSVSTLTIQRTQQEDSAVYLCASSLEGAGTEAFFGQGTRLTVV.

A few counts support this clonotype. As DNA, the CDR3 is TGCGCCAGCAGCCAAGATGCGTCCAGGGGCGGGGGGTTCACAGATACGCAGTATTTT. This codes for CASSQDASRGGGFTDTQYF. The rearrangement links TRBV4-3 to TRBJ2-3; 8 bases match TRBD2. With V trimmed by 0 bases and J by 2 bases, 13 bases remained unmatched. The germline V gene encodes CDR1 LGHNA and CDR2 YSLEER. The CDR3 extends over 19 amino acids.

Ten or more counts support this clonotype. V usage is TRBV12-3 or TRBV12-4 and J usage is TRBJ2-3, with D perhaps assigned TRBD1 or TRBD2 (6 bases each). The CDR3 is 13 amino acids. Trimming removed 5 bases from V and 6 bases from J, with 12 bases in between. The DNA of the CDR3 is TGTGCCAGCAGTCTGAGGGGGGCTGATACGCAGTATTTT. Its protein product is CASSLRGADTQYF.

The rearrangement links TRBV3-1 to TRBJ2-7; TRBD2 matches 8 bases. Germline-derived CDR1 and CDR2 are LGHDT and YNNKEL (reference sequence). This CDR3 contains 15 residues. After removal of 10 bases from V and 7 bases from J, the junction contained 18 bases not matched to a gene. CDR3 nucleotide sequence: TGTGCCACCTGCCAAGACACTAGCGGTCCTAGGGAGCAGTACTTC. This encodes CATCQDTSGPREQYF.

This chain connects TRBV20-1 to TRBJ2-1; TRBD2 agrees at 7 bases. There are 10 residues in the CDR3. CDR1 is DFQATT, CDR2 SNEGSKA, per germline (reference sequence). The junction had 3 bases not matched to a gene; V was cut back by 4 bases and J by 12 bases. Here the CDR3 reads CSATSGGQFF. DNA of the CDR3: TGCAGTGCTACGTCGGGGGGGCAGTTCTTC.

This clonotype showed up just a few times. This chain joins TRBV12-3 or TRBV12-4 and TRBJ2-2; the match to TRBD1 covers 8 bases. This CDR3 is built from 15 residues. Unmatched junction bases numbered 2, after V lost 4 bases and J lost 1 base. The CDR3 region has the DNA TGTGCCAGCAGTTCGGACAGGGAGAACACCGGGGAGCTGTTTTTT. Translating it yields CASSSDRENTGELFF.

This clonotype has a handful of counts. V and J are TRBV10-3 and TRBJ2-6; possibly TRBD1 for D (5 bases). The V gene's germline CDR1 is ENHRY and CDR2 SYGVKD. The CDR3 covers 13 residues. The V end was cut by 8 bases, the J end by 1 base, with 6 bases between. CDR3 nucleotide sequence: TGTGCCATCGCAGGGTCTGGGGCCAACGTCCTGACTTTC. It translates to CAIAGSGANVLTF.

CDR3 region: CASSLSGQPTNTGELFF. Here the CDR3 DNA reads TGTGCCAGCAGCTTGTCCGGACAACCCACGAACACCGGGGAGCTGTTTTTT. The chain couples TRBV5-6 to TRBJ2-2, with D possibly TRBD1 on 5 matching bases. The V and J ends lost 1 base and 0 bases respectively, with 13 bases between them. CDR3 size: 17 residues. The V gene's germline CDR1 is SGHDT and CDR2 YYEEEE. Together with reference TRBV5-6 and TRBJ2-2, the CDR3 gives the full variable domain: DAGVTQSPTHLIKTRGQQVTLRCSPKSGHDTVSWYQQALGQGPQFIFQYYEEEERQRGNFPDRFSGHQFPNYSSELNVNALLLGDSALYLCASSLSGQPTNTGELFFGEGSRLTVL.

In this sample, this clonotype turned up a few times. The chain has TRBV20-1 and TRBJ2-1, with TRBD2 identical over 12 bases. CDR1 is DFQATT, CDR2 SNEGSKA, per germline (reference sequence). The CDR3 length is 15 residues. Trimming removed 7 bases from V and 4 bases from J; junction bases left unmatched: 8. CDR3 protein: CSGTSGRSLYNEQFF. CDR3 DNA sequence: TGCAGTGGTACTAGCGGGAGGTCCCTTTACAATGAGCAGTTCTTC.

This chain links TRBV29-1 with TRBJ2-3, with D perhaps TRBD1 or TRBD2 (5 bases each). Trimming took off 6 bases at V and 6 bases at J, with 13 bases between the two ends. Germline assignment: CDR1 SQVTM and CDR2 ANQGSEA. CDR3 length equals 12 residues. CDR3 DNA sequence: TGCAGCGTGACTTGGGGGTTGGATACGCAGTATTTT. Its translation is CSVTWGLDTQYF.

This clonotype was picked up a small number of times. The V gene is TRBV4-3, the J gene TRBJ1-4; D unclear. CDR1 is LGHNA and CDR2 is YSLEER in the germline V gene. The CDR3 covers 13 residues. V lost 1 base to trimming and J lost 5 bases, with 5 bases between them. The CDR3 sequence: CASSQGGNEKLFF. CDR3 coding DNA: TGCGCCAGCAGCCAAGGGGGAAATGAAAAACTGTTTTTT.

This clonotype was observed many times. This chain uses TRBV5-5 with TRBJ1-2, with D tentatively TRBD1 (5 bases). The CDR3 contains 15 residues. Trimming removed 3 bases at V and 8 bases at J, with 20 bases between. The germline gives CDR1 SGHKS, CDR2 YYEKEE (reference sequence). For the CDR3, the DNA is TGTGCCAGCAGCTCCCTACGTATCCAGACAGAGGGCTACACCTTC. This translates into CASSSLRIQTEGYTF.

This clonotype has more than one count but fewer than ten. The CDR3 coding sequence is TGCAGCGCCCAGACTTTAGCGGGAGGGCCCGCGATTGACGGGGAGCTGTTTTTT. Its protein is CSAQTLAGGPAIDGELFF. The chain carries TRBV29-1 and TRBJ2-2; TRBD2 matches 11 bases. The CDR3 is 18 amino acids. Trimming took 7 bases from V and 7 from J; bases not matched to a gene: 20. Germline CDR1 is SQVTM and CDR2 is ANQGSEA.

The rearrangement links TRBV19 to TRBJ2-7; possibly TRBD1 for D (5 bases). The CDR3 is made up of 13 amino acids. Trimming took 5 bases from V and 9 from J, leaving 17 bases between them. Germline V gives CDR1 LNHDA, CDR2 SQIVND (reference sequence). The CDR3 is CASSLSQQDPQYF. In DNA form, the CDR3 reads TGTGCCAGTAGTTTGTCACAACAGGACCCGCAGTACTTC.

This clonotype has at least ten counts. The V and J genes are TRBV12-3 or TRBV12-4 and TRBJ1-1, with D unresolved. The V end lost 5 bases, the J end lost 1 base, and 5 bases lay between the germline ends. This CDR3 has 12 residues. DNA for the CDR3: TGTGCCAGCAGTCTGGGGAACACTGAAGCTTTCTTT. Translation: CASSLGNTEAFF.

This clonotype was found many times. The chain is built from TRBV4-2 and TRBJ2-7; TRBD1 aligns across 7 bases. Per germline, CDR1 LGHNA and CDR2 YNFKEQ. V was clipped by 4 bases and J by 3 bases; unmatched bases: 6. This CDR3 has 14 residues. The CDR3 nucleotides are TGTGCCAGCAGCCTCCGGGACAGCTTCTACGAGCAGTACTTC. Translating it yields CASSLRDSFYEQYF.

This clonotype was observed a handful of times. CDR3 protein: CASSLLSGIETQYF. The CDR3 DNA reads as TGTGCCAGCAGCTTATTATCGGGGATAGAGACCCAGTACTTC. The J gene is TRBJ2-5, the V gene TRBV11-2; possible D gene TRBD2, 5 bases. CDR1 SGHAT and CDR2 FQNNGV come from the germline V gene. Deletions cut 2 bases from V and 4 bases from J, with 11 bases between. The CDR3 totals 14 residues.

In this sample, this clonotype turned up many times. The chain has TRBV12-3 or TRBV12-4 and TRBJ2-3; 7 positions match TRBD2. CDR3 length equals 18 residues. V lost 0 bases, J lost 0 bases, and 9 bases stayed unmatched. This CDR3 reads CASSLARIPSGSTDTQYF. The DNA for the CDR3 is TGTGCCAGCAGTTTAGCGCGAATCCCTAGCGGTAGCACAGATACGCAGTATTTT.

This sequence joins TRBV4-1 and TRBJ1-4, with a weak D call TRBD1 (6 bases). The germline CDR1 and CDR2 sequences are MGHRA and YSYEKL. The CDR3 covers 14 residues. Trimming removed 5 bases at V and 7 bases at J, with 14 bases between. The CDR3: CASSAGTRTEKLFF. The CDR3 region has the DNA TGCGCCAGCAGCGCCGGGACACGGACTGAAAAACTGTTTTTT.

This clonotype has a count of ten or more. Written as DNA, the CDR3 is TGTGCCAGCAGTCCCCAGGGGGCGAACACTGAAGCTTTCTTT. It is translated as CASSPQGANTEAFF. This chain joins TRBV28 and TRBJ1-1, with 8 bases matching TRBD1. Losses at the gene ends were 5 bases for V and 1 base for J; bases not matched to a gene: 3. The V gene's germline CDR1 is MDHEN and CDR2 SYDVKM. CDR3 length equals 14 residues.

This clonotype was detected ten times or more. The chain recombines TRBV29-1 with TRBJ2-5; 12 positions match TRBD2. The CDR3 contains 14 residues. In germline, CDR1 is SQVTM, CDR2 ANQGSEA. The V and J ends lost 6 bases and 3 bases, in that order; junction bases with no gene match: 5. The CDR3 bases are TGCAGCGTCGCCCGGACTAGCGGGAAAGAGACCCAGTACTTC. This translates into CSVARTSGKETQYF.

This clonotype has more than one count but fewer than ten. The V and J genes are TRBV4-3 and TRBJ2-5; no firm D call. The CDR3 extends over 16 amino acids. Trimming left V 0 bases short and J 5 bases short, with 16 bases between. The V gene's germline CDR1 is LGHNA and CDR2 YSLEER. The CDR3 DNA is TGCGCCAGCAGCCAAGATCCCCGATATAATATGGAGACCCAGTACTTC. Protein sequence: CASSQDPRYNMETQYF.